These T cell receptor beta chains were read from a single sample in a study of cytomegalovirus exposure and HLA in healthy donors. This table comes from immunoSEQ multiplex PCR, and its TCRdb copy is limited to in-frame clones, with some not included. This sample has hundreds of thousands of clones, with about 88% found just once. Source material: PBMCs. The receptors here all came from a man aged 18 to 29 in good health and CMV-seropositive. CDR3s include the opening cysteine and the closing phenylalanine or tryptophan. D genes are given only for firm matches. Part of the rows lack a size; the others show once, few, many or a class for expanded clones.

J: TRBJ2-7
size: NA
V: TRBV2
length: 13
D: NA
CDR3: CASAGAPTYEQYF
DNA: TGTGCCAGCGCGGGGGCTCCCACCTACGAGCAGTACTTC

J: TRBJ1-2
size: few
V: TRBV7-8
length: 15
D: TRBD1
CDR3: CASSLGRTGGKGYTF
DNA: TGTGCCAGCAGCTTAGGAAGGACAGGGGGCAAGGGCTACACCTTC

J: TRBJ2-3
size: NA
V: TRBV6-5
length: 14
D: NA
CDR3: CASRKPFSTDTQYF
DNA: TGTGCCAGCAGAAAACCATTTAGCACAGATACGCAGTATTTT

J: TRBJ2-7
size: NA
V: TRBV2
length: 14
D: TRBD2
CDR3: CASSRTSGNGEQYF
DNA: TGTGCCAGCAGTAGGACTAGCGGTAACGGGGAGCAGTACTTC

J: TRBJ2-3
size: NA
V: TRBV6-4
length: 14
D: NA
CDR3: CASSEQRNVNTQYF
DNA: TGTGCCAGCAGTGAGCAACGAAATGTCAATACGCAGTATTTT

J: TRBJ1-2
size: NA
V: TRBV21-1
length: 11
D: NA
CDR3: CASSEQGGYTF
DNA: TGTGCCAGCAGCGAACAAGGTGGCTACACCTTC

J: TRBJ1-5
size: NA
V: TRBV7-9
length: 13
D: NA
CDR3: CASSRDGNQPQHF
DNA: TGTGCCAGCAGCCGGGACGGAAATCAGCCCCAGCATTTT

J: TRBJ2-4
size: NA
V: TRBV27
length: 15
D: NA
CDR3: CASARETLAKNIQYF
DNA: TGTGCCAGCGCCCGGGAGACCCTAGCCAAAAACATTCAGTACTTC

J: TRBJ2-2
size: NA
V: TRBV30
length: 12
D: NA
CDR3: CAWSPITGELFF
DNA: TGTGCCTGGAGTCCTATTACCGGGGAGCTGTTTTTT

J: TRBJ2-1
size: NA
V: TRBV4-1
length: 17
D: TRBD2
CDR3: CASRPTTLAGDVNEQFF
DNA: TGCGCCAGCAGGCCTACAACCCTAGCGGGAGACGTCAATGAGCAGTTCTTC

J: TRBJ2-5
size: once
V: TRBV5-1
length: 14
D: TRBD1
CDR3: CASSTTLTGAAQYF
DNA: TGCGCCAGCAGCACCACATTGACAGGGGCGGCCCAGTACTTC

J: TRBJ2-1
size: NA
V: TRBV11-2
length: 14
D: NA
CDR3: CASSGRPAYNEQFF
DNA: TGTGCCAGCAGCGGTCGCCCCGCCTACAATGAGCAGTTCTTC

J: TRBJ2-1
size: NA
V: TRBV2
length: 15
D: TRBD2
CDR3: CAREIAGGGYNEQFF
DNA: TGTGCCAGAGAGATAGCGGGAGGAGGTTACAATGAGCAGTTCTTC

J: TRBJ1-2
size: NA
V: TRBV5-1
length: 17
D: NA
CDR3: CASSLGTASAPGYGYTF
DNA: TGCGCCAGCAGCTTGGGGACAGCCTCAGCCCCGGGCTATGGCTACACCTTC

J: TRBJ2-6
size: NA
V: TRBV5-1
length: 17
D: NA
CDR3: CASSTGRSSLGANVLTF
DNA: TGCGCCAGCAGCACGGGACGAAGCTCTCTCGGGGCCAACGTCCTGACTTTC

J: TRBJ2-1
size: NA
V: TRBV11-2
length: 14
D: TRBD2
CDR3: CASSSRTSDDEQFF
DNA: TGTGCCAGCAGCAGTCGGACTAGCGACGATGAGCAGTTCTTC

J: TRBJ2-2
size: NA
V: TRBV10-3
length: 15
D: NA
CDR3: CAISEKERYTGELFF
DNA: TGTGCCATCAGTGAAAAGGAGCGATACACCGGGGAGCTGTTTTTT

J: TRBJ1-1
size: NA
V: TRBV5-6
length: 14
D: NA
CDR3: CASSPGSSNTEAFF
DNA: TGTGCCAGCAGCCCAGGGTCATCGAACACTGAAGCTTTCTTT

J: TRBJ1-1
size: NA
V: TRBV5-6
length: 14
D: NA
CDR3: CASSLPNQGAEAFF
DNA: TGTGCCAGCAGCCTACCAAACCAGGGCGCTGAAGCTTTCTTT

J: TRBJ1-1
size: NA
V: TRBV11-3
length: 13
D: NA
CDR3: CASSLNRDTEAFF
DNA: TGTGCCAGCAGCTTAAACAGGGACACTGAAGCTTTCTTT

J: TRBJ1-2
size: few
V: TRBV27
length: 13
D: NA
CDR3: CASSEGGDYGYTF
DNA: TGTGCCAGCTCAGAGGGGGGGGACTATGGCTACACCTTC

J: TRBJ2-1
size: NA
V: TRBV30
length: 16
D: TRBD2
CDR3: CAWSLAGRPLYNEQFF
DNA: TGTGCCTGGAGTCTAGCGGGACGTCCCCTCTACAATGAGCAGTTCTTC

J: TRBJ2-7
size: NA
V: TRBV6-5
length: 15
D: TRBD2
CDR3: CASSYSALAGYEQYF
DNA: TGTGCCAGCAGTTACTCGGCCCTAGCGGGGTACGAGCAGTACTTC

J: TRBJ2-5
size: NA
V: TRBV10-3
length: 13
D: NA
CDR3: CAISGTGQETQYF
DNA: TGTGCCATCAGTGGGACGGGCCAAGAGACCCAGTACTTC

J: TRBJ2-2
size: NA
V: TRBV9
length: 16
D: NA
CDR3: CASSVFSGPNTGELFF
DNA: TGTGCCAGCAGCGTATTCAGCGGACCGAACACCGGGGAGCTGTTTTTT

J: TRBJ2-1
size: NA
V: TRBV25-1
length: 15
D: NA
CDR3: CASSAPGTRALEQFF
DNA: TGTGCCAGCAGTGCACCCGGGACAAGGGCTCTTGAGCAGTTCTTC

J: TRBJ2-5
size: NA
V: TRBV20-1
length: 11
D: NA
CDR3: CSVPWRETQYF
DNA: TGCAGTGTGCCGTGGAGGGAGACCCAGTACTTC

J: TRBJ2-5
size: NA
V: TRBV9
length: 17
D: NA
CDR3: CASSVAMEGGGQETQYF
DNA: TGTGCCAGCAGCGTAGCGATGGAGGGGGGTGGCCAAGAGACCCAGTACTTC

J: TRBJ2-7
size: NA
V: TRBV29-1
length: 14
D: NA
CDR3: CSVAGTRGRYEQYF
DNA: TGCAGCGTTGCGGGCACTAGAGGCCGCTACGAGCAGTACTTC

J: TRBJ2-1
size: NA
V: TRBV30
length: 12
D: NA
CDR3: CAWSGQGPEQFF
DNA: TGTGCCTGGAGTGGACAAGGGCCTGAGCAGTTCTTC

J: TRBJ2-3
size: NA
V: TRBV2
length: 14
D: TRBD1
CDR3: CASSGQGRTDTQYF
DNA: TGTGCCAGCAGTGGACAGGGGAGGACAGATACGCAGTATTTT

J: TRBJ2-6
size: once
V: TRBV11-1
length: 18
D: NA
CDR3: CASSLGSGIGPGANVLTF
DNA: TGTGCCAGCAGCTTAGGGTCAGGGATAGGTCCTGGGGCCAACGTCCTGACTTTC

J: TRBJ2-6
size: NA
V: TRBV9
length: 17
D: NA
CDR3: CASSVRDGISGANVLTF
DNA: TGTGCCAGCAGCGTTCGGGACGGGATCTCTGGGGCCAACGTCCTGACTTTC

J: TRBJ2-3
size: NA
V: TRBV5-4
length: 15
D: TRBD2
CDR3: CASSWTTSGRDTQYF
DNA: TGTGCCAGCAGCTGGACTACTAGCGGGAGAGATACGCAGTATTTT

J: TRBJ2-3
size: few
V: TRBV7-3
length: 16
D: TRBD1
CDR3: CASSLSGTGSGDTQYF
DNA: TGTGCCAGCAGCCTAAGCGGGACAGGGTCTGGGGATACGCAGTATTTT

J: TRBJ1-1
size: NA
V: TRBV5-1
length: 16
D: NA
CDR3: CASSLESGRLDTEAFF
DNA: TGCGCCAGCAGCTTGGAGTCAGGGAGGTTAGACACTGAAGCTTTCTTT

J: TRBJ2-7
size: once
V: TRBV28
length: 15
D: NA
CDR3: CASSVGTHGSYEQYF
DNA: TGTGCCAGCAGTGTCGGGACACACGGCTCCTACGAGCAGTACTTC

J: TRBJ2-1
size: NA
V: TRBV27
length: 16
D: TRBD2
CDR3: CASRSLAGGVYNEQFF
DNA: TGTGCCAGCAGATCCCTAGCGGGGGGGGTCTACAATGAGCAGTTCTTC

J: TRBJ2-1
size: NA
V: TRBV5-1
length: 13
D: NA
CDR3: CASSGSGPNEQFF
DNA: TGCGCCAGCAGCGGTAGTGGCCCCAATGAGCAGTTCTTC

J: TRBJ2-7
size: NA
V: TRBV5-1
length: 14
D: TRBD2
CDR3: CASTTGTSFYEQYF
DNA: TGCGCCAGCACAACCGGGACTAGCTTCTACGAGCAGTACTTC